This T cell receptor beta chain was documented in a study of T cell changes during pregnancy in multiple sclerosis. This CDR3 has 19 amino acids. The V end was cut by 2 bases, the J end by 0 bases, with 21 bases between. The germline V gene has CDR1 SGHRS and CDR2 YFSETQ. Produced via immunoSEQ multiplex PCR; TCRdb's table is partial and in-frame only. In the table there are approximately 120,000 clones, approximately 96% of which are singletons. The rearrangement uses TRBV5-1 and TRBJ1-3; possibly TRBD1 for D (6 bases). Source: peripheral blood, taken after pregnancy. The receptor was isolated from a female donor with multiple sclerosis, enrolled in a pregnancy study. CDR3 amino acids: CASSLSRSHQGGSGNTIYF. The CDR3, as DNA: TGCGCCAGCAGCTTAAGTAGATCCCACCAAGGGGGCTCTGGAAACACCATATATTTT. The variable domain in full, completed from reference TRBV5-1 and TRBJ1-3, reads KAGVTQTPRYLIKTRGQQVTLSCSPISGHRSVSWYQQTPGQGLQFLFEYFSETQRNKGNFPGRFSGRQFSNSRSEMNVSTLELGDSALYLCASSLSRSHQGGSGNTIYFGEGSWLTVV.